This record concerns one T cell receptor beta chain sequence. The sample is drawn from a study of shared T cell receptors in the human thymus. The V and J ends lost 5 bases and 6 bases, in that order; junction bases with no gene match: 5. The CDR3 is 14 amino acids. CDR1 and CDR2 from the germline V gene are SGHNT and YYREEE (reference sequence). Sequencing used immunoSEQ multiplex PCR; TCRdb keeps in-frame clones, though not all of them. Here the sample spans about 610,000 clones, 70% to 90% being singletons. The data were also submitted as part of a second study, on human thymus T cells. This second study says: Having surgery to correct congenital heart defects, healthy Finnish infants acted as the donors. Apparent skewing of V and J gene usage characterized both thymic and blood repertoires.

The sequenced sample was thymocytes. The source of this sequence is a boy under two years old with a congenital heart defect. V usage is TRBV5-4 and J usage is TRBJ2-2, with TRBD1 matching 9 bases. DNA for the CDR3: TGTGCCAGCAGACAGAGGACAGGGGCCGGGGAGCTGTTTTTT. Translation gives CASRQRTGAGELFF.